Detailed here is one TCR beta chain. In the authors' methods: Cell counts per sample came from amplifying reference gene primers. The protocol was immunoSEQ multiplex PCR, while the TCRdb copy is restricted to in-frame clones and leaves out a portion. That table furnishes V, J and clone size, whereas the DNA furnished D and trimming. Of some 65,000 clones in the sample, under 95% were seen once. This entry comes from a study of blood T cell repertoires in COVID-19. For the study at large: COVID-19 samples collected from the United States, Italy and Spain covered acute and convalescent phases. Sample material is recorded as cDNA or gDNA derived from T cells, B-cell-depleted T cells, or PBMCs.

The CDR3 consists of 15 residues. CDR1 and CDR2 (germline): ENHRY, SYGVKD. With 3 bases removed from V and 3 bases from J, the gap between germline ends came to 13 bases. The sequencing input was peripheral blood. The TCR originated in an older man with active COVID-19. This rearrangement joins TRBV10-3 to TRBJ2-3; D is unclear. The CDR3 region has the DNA TGTGCCATCAGTGACCCAGGTATAACTACAGATACGCAGTATTTT. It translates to CAISDPGITTDTQYF.